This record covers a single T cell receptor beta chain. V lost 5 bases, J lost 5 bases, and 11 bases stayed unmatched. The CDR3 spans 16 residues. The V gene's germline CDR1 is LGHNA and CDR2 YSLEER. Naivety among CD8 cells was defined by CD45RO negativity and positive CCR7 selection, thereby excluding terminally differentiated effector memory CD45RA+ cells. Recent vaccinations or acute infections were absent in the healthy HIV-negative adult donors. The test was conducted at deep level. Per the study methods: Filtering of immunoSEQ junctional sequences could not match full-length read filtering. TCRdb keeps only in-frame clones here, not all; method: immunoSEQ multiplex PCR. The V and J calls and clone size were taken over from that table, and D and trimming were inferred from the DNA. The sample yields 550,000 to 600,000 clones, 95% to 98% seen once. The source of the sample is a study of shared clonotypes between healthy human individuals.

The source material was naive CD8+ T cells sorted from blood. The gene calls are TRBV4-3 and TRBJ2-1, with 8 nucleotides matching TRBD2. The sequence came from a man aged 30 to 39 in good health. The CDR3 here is CASSARSGGVDNEQFF. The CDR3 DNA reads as TGCGCCAGCAGCGCCCGCTCGGGAGGGGTAGACAATGAGCAGTTCTTC.